This is a list of T cell receptor beta chains from one sample in a study of technical replicates of blood from a handful of donors. Sequenced by immunoSEQ multiplex PCR; TCRdb stores in-frame clones only, minus some. The repertoire holds 85,000 to 100,000 clones, with under 97% as singletons. Sequenced: T cells isolated from PBMCs. These receptors were obtained from a human donor in good health. The CDR3 runs from the conserved cysteine through the conserved F or W. The D gene is left open where the match is weak. The size entry is marked missing in some rows and otherwise reads once, few, many or a size class.

>TRBD2|-|TRBJ2-2|TRBV7-8
TGTGCCAGCACCGGACTAGACACCGGGGAGCTGTTTTTT
CASTGLDTGELFF
>TRBD2|-|TRBJ2-1|TRBV7-3
TGTGCCAGCAGCACTACTAGCGGGGGGTCTACAGAGCAGTTCTTC
CASSTTSGGSTEQFF
>TRBD2|-|TRBJ2-5|TRBV6-1
TGTGCCAGCAGGGGGGGGGTAAGAGAGACCCAGTACTTC
CASRGGVRETQYF
>TRBD1|-|TRBJ1-1|TRBV7-8
TGTGCCAGCGCGGACAGGGTAAACACTGAAGCTTTCTTT
CASADRVNTEAFF
>-|-|TRBJ1-2|TRBV6-5
TGTGCCAGCAGTTACGGCCCGGAAAGGGGCGGCTACACCTTC
CASSYGPERGGYTF
>TRBD1|-|TRBJ1-2|TRBV28
TGTGCCAGCAGTTGGGGACAGGGATTGAGGAACTATGGCTACACCTTC
CASSWGQGLRNYGYTF
>TRBD1|-|TRBJ2-2|TRBV9
TGTGCCAGCAGCGCCCCAGGACAGGGAGGTGGGACCGGGGAGCTGTTTTTT
CASSAPGQGGGTGELFF
>-|-|TRBJ2-7|TRBV5-6
TGTGCCAGCAGCTTCTGGACAGTACTCTACGAGCAGTACTTC
CASSFWTVLYEQYF
>TRBD1|-|TRBJ2-7|TRBV7-6
TGTGCCAGCAGCCAAGCCGGGACAGACTACGAGCAGTACTTC
CASSQAGTDYEQYF
>TRBD2|-|TRBJ2-4|TRBV7-9
TGTGCCAGCAGCTTAGCGGAGGTCGGGGGGGGCATTCAGTACTTC
CASSLAEVGGGIQYF
>-|-|TRBJ1-2|TRBV15
TGTGCCACCAGCAGAGATCCCCAGGGCTCTAACTATGGCTACACCTTC
CATSRDPQGSNYGYTF
>TRBD1|few|TRBJ1-1|TRBV27
TGTGCCAGCAGTTTAATGGGCAGGGGGCATACTGAAGCTTTCTTT
CASSLMGRGHTEAFF
>-|-|TRBJ2-2|TRBV5-6
TGTGCCAGCAGCTTGACGGTGGACACCGGGGAGCTGTTTTTT
CASSLTVDTGELFF
>-|-|TRBJ2-1|TRBV11-2
TGTGCCAGCAGCTTTTCCCAGTTTCCCTACAATGAGCAGTTCTTC
CASSFSQFPYNEQFF
>-|once|TRBJ1-2|TRBV2
TGTGCCAGCACCCACATGGTCGCATCACATACCGCTTTAGGCTACACCTTC
CASTHMVASHTALGYTF
>TRBD2|once|TRBJ2-5|TRBV29-1
TGCAGCTCCCCGGGGGCTAGCGGGAAAGAGACCCAGTACTTC
CSSPGASGKETQYF
>TRBD1|-|TRBJ2-7|TRBV10-3
TGTGCCATCAGACAAGGGACAGAAGCGGCCTACGAGCAGTACTTC
CAIRQGTEAAYEQYF